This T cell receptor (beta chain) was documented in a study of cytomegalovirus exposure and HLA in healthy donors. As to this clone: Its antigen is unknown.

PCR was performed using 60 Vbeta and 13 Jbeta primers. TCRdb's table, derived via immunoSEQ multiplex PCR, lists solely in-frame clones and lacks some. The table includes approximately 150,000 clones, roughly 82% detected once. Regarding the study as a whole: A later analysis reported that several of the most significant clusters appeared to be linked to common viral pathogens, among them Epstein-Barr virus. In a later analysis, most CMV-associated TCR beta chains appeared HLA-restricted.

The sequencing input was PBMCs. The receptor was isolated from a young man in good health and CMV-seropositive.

CDR3 sequence: CASSFTENTGELFF. The CDR3 DNA sequence: TGTGCCAGCAGCTTCACAGAGAACACCGGGGAGCTGTTTTTT. The genes are TRBV7-2 and TRBJ2-2; D remains unclear. V was clipped by 3 bases and J by 1 base, with 6 bases between them. CDR1 and CDR2 from the germline V gene are SGHTA and FQGNSA. The CDR3 has 14 amino acids.